This T cell receptor (beta chain) stems from a study of shared clonotypes between healthy human individuals. Comments on this clone: Its antigen is currently unknown.

Investigators divided CD4+ cells into CD45RA+ naive and CD45RA-negative memory subsets. Per the germline V gene, CDR1 is MNHEY and CDR2 is SVGAGI. The CDR3 runs to 14 residues. V lost 10 bases to trimming and J lost 1 base; unmatched junction nucleotides: 6. Study-wide results and caveats: Larger richness was generally estimated for naive than memory subsets. The researchers took only blood, and tissue repertoires probably look different.

Methods used by the authors: As immunoSEQ supplied junction-only sequences (without quality scores), filtering differed. Here immunoSEQ multiplex PCR was the method, and the copy in TCRdb shows in-frame clones only, minus some. Clonal size and the V and J genes are those of that table, whereas D and trimming came from the DNA. The table records more than 2 million clones, more than 90% of them present only once. The sequencing input was naive CD4+ T cells sorted from blood. Stated subset: CD45RA+ positively selected. The chain carries TRBV6-5 and TRBJ2-2, with 7 bases that match TRBD1. This TCR was recovered from a man between 18 and 35 years old in good health. CDR3 amino acids: CATMRTGNTGELFF. In DNA form, the CDR3 reads TGTGCCACAATGCGGACAGGGAACACCGGGGAGCTGTTTTTT.